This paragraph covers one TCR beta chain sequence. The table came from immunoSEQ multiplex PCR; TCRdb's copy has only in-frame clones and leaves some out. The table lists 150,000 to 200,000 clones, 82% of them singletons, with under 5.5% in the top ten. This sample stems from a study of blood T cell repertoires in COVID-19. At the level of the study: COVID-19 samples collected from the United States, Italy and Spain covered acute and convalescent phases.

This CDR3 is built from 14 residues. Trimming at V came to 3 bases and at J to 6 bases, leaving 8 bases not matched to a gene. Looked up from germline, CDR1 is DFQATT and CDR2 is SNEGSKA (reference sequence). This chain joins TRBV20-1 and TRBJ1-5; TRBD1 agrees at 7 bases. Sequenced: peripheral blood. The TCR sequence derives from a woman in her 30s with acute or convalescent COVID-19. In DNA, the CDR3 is TGCAGTGCTAGTGGCCAGGGGGTCGGTCAGCCCCAGCATTTT. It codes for CSASGQGVGQPQHF.